The 32 T cell receptor beta chains below come from one sample, sequenced in a study of monozygotic twins with inflammatory bowel disease (dated by TCRdb to 2018 to 2020). Preparation of the library involved 5' RACE. The sequencer listed for this sample is Illumina HiSeq 2500. TCRdb reprocessed the reads and assigns one entry to each CDR3 protein sequence, leaving out DNA. Per the sample table, the count is over 200,000 distinct CDR3 sequences. The top ten clones comprise around 1.5% of the sample. Sequencing was done on a sample of blood. These receptors all stem from a human donor with ulcerative colitis or Crohn's disease, or a healthy co-twin of an affected twin (not recorded which).

J is TRBJ2-1 and V is TRBV4-1; as DNA is missing, the TRBD1 call by TCRdb cannot be tested. Germline CDR1 is MGHRA and CDR2 is YSYEKL. This CDR3 has 14 residues. This CDR3 is CASSLVGQFNEQFF.

This chain uses TRBV25-1 with TRBJ1-1. Germline CDR1 and CDR2: MGHDK and SYGVNS. CDR3 length: 17 amino acids. The CDR3 protein is CASSDQRTTRVNTEAFF.

V gene TRBV7-9 combines with J gene TRBJ1-1. This CDR3 is 14 amino acids long. Germline lookup yields CDR1 SEHNR and CDR2 FQNEAQ (reference sequence). CDR3 residues: CASSPDGVGFKAFF.

The rearrangement joins TRBV5-5 to TRBJ2-5. Germline CDR1 SGHKS, CDR2 YYEKEE (reference sequence). This CDR3 contains 16 residues. The CDR3: CASSFSPSSGQETQYF.

The chain is built from TRBV5-6 and TRBJ1-6; TCRdb's D gene call, TRBD1, goes unchecked for lack of DNA. Germline V gene sequence: CDR1 SGHDT, CDR2 YYEEEE. The CDR3 is 15 amino acids. The chain's CDR3 is CASSHRDIRNSPLHF. The complete variable domain, with remaining parts taken from reference TRBV5-6 and TRBJ1-6, reads DAGVTQSPTHLIKTRGQQVTLRCSPKSGHDTVSWYQQALGQGPQFIFQYYEEEERQRGNFPDRFSGHQFPNYSSELNVNALLLGDSALYLCASSHRDIRNSPLHFGNGTRLTVT.

The chain joins TRBV5-1 to TRBJ2-5; TCRdb names TRBD1, which stays unverified in the absence of DNA. The CDR3 is 15 amino acids. In germline, CDR1 is SGHRS, CDR2 YFSETQ. The chain's CDR3 is CASSLGQGIQETQYF. The whole variable domain, filled in from reference TRBV5-1 and TRBJ2-5, reads KAGVTQTPRYLIKTRGQQVTLSCSPISGHRSVSWYQQTPGQGLQFLFEYFSETQRNKGNFPGRFSGRQFSNSRSEMNVSTLELGDSALYLCASSLGQGIQETQYFGPGTRLLVL.

The chain recombines TRBV7-9 with TRBJ2-7; TCRdb lists TRBD1, though no DNA is available to test this call. This CDR3 comprises 16 residues. Germline CDR1 SEHNR, CDR2 FQNEAQ (reference sequence). CDR3: CASSLEGTGGSYEQYF.

The rearrangement links TRBV6-4 to TRBJ2-7; TCRdb indicates TRBD1, and absent DNA this call remains unverified. Germline V CDR1 and CDR2: MRHNA, SNTAGT. The CDR3 consists of 17 residues. CDR3 amino acids: CASSDPTGDRGLYEQYF.

The chain has TRBV6-5 and TRBJ1-4; TCRdb picks TRBD1, but there is no DNA to check that call. Germline V CDR1 and CDR2: MNHEY, SVGAGI. CDR3 length equals 13 residues. CDR3 in amino acids: CASSYRQGQKLFF.

This rearrangement joins TRBV11-1 to TRBJ1-1; the TRBD1 assignment by TCRdb is unverifiable without DNA. Germline V gene data show CDR1 as SGHAT and CDR2 as FQDESV (reference sequence). This CDR3 spans 14 amino acids. This chain's CDR3 is CASSRSTIGQEAFF.

The rearrangement uses TRBV12-3 or TRBV12-4 and TRBJ2-1; without DNA, the TCRdb call of TRBD1 cannot be checked. The CDR3 contains 15 residues. The CDR3 region is CASSQGLGSYNEQFF.

The chain combines TRBV20-1 with TRBJ2-2. The CDR3 length is 12 residues. Germline-derived CDR1 and CDR2 are DFQATT and SNEGSKA (reference sequence). CDR3 region: CSAREHTGELFF.

V usage is TRBV5-1 and J usage is TRBJ1-1; absent DNA, TCRdb's TRBD1 call cannot be checked. The CDR3 sequence is 13 residues long. Germline loops: CDR1 SGHRS, CDR2 YFSETQ. This CDR3 is CASSITGGTEAFF.

The rearrangement links TRBV12-3 or TRBV12-4 to TRBJ2-1; with no DNA, the TCRdb D assignment of TRBD2 cannot be verified. This CDR3 contains 16 residues. CDR3 region: CASSPGVAGGNNEQFF.

The rearrangement links TRBV29-1 to TRBJ2-1; the D call of TRBD2 rests on TCRdb alone, since no DNA is present to check it. CDR1 SQVTM and CDR2 ANQGSEA come from the germline V gene. The CDR3 has 11 amino acids. This CDR3 reads CSVEISRRAYF.

J is TRBJ1-5 and V is TRBV4-1; TCRdb lists TRBD1, though no DNA is available to test this call. This CDR3 spans 18 amino acids. Germline V gene lookup returns CDR1 MGHRA and CDR2 YSYEKL. This chain's CDR3 is CASSQVDMVPSPNQPQHF.

V and J are TRBV20-1 and TRBJ1-5; TCRdb returns TRBD1, unconfirmable since there is no DNA. The CDR3 spans 14 residues. The germline V gene encodes CDR1 DFQATT and CDR2 SNEGSKA (reference sequence). This CDR3 reads CSAHTGHGNQPQHF.

V gene TRBV5-1 combines with J gene TRBJ2-7; TCRdb returns TRBD1, unconfirmable since there is no DNA. The V gene's germline CDR1 is SGHRS and CDR2 YFSETQ. The CDR3 is 14 residues long. Here the CDR3 reads CASSGGTELYEQYF.

The chain employs TRBV20-1 and TRBJ2-7; the D gene TCRdb calls, TRBD1, cannot be checked with no DNA. The CDR3 totals 15 residues. The germline V gene encodes CDR1 DFQATT and CDR2 SNEGSKA (reference sequence). The CDR3 here is CSARGLRAGIFEQYF.

The J gene is TRBJ2-2, the V gene TRBV5-6; there is no DNA to check the TCRdb D call of TRBD1. Germline V gene sequence: CDR1 SGHDT, CDR2 YYEEEE. The CDR3 has 18 amino acids. The CDR3 spells CASSSFKDRAGNTGELFF.

This chain connects TRBV7-2 to TRBJ2-1; TCRdb lists TRBD1, though no DNA is available to test this call. Per the germline V gene, CDR1 is SGHTA and CDR2 is FQGNSA. This CDR3 has 16 amino acids. The CDR3 spells CASSPLGLSSYNEQFF.

The chain recombines TRBV10-3 with TRBJ2-3; TCRdb outputs TRBD1, but without DNA this stays unchecked. The germline V gene encodes CDR1 ENHRY and CDR2 SYGVKD. This CDR3 contains 16 residues. CDR3 in amino acids: CAISESIGGSTDTQYF.

V usage is TRBV3-1 and J usage is TRBJ2-7; TCRdb picks TRBD1, but there is no DNA to check that call. The CDR3 loop spans 18 amino acids. Germline assignment: CDR1 LGHDT and CDR2 YNNKEL (reference sequence). The CDR3 sequence: CASSQHQTPGRRSYEQYF.

V gene TRBV29-1 combines with J gene TRBJ1-1; the D gene TCRdb calls, TRBD1, cannot be checked with no DNA. Germline V gene sequence: CDR1 SQVTM, CDR2 ANQGSEA. CDR3 length: 16 residues. The CDR3 loop reads CSVQGPGQPMNTEAFF.

The V gene is TRBV7-9, the J gene TRBJ1-2. Per the germline V gene, CDR1 is SEHNR and CDR2 is FQNEAQ (reference sequence). This CDR3 region has 11 residues. CDR3 residues: CASSLDYGYTF.

This chain connects TRBV18 to TRBJ1-2; TCRdb outputs TRBD1, but without DNA this stays unchecked. CDR1 and CDR2 from the germline V gene are KGHSH and LQKENI. The CDR3 totals 14 residues. This CDR3 is CASSLQTGSDGYTF. The variable domain in full, with the rest retrieved from reference TRBV18 and TRBJ1-2, is NAGVMQNPRHLVRRRGQEARLRCSPMKGHSHVYWYRQLPEEGLKFMVYLQKENIIDESGMPKERFSAEFPKEGPSILRIQQVVRGDSAAYFCASSLQTGSDGYTFGSGTRLTVV.

This rearrangement joins TRBV6-1 to TRBJ1-6; TCRdb outputs TRBD1, but without DNA this stays unchecked. Germline lookup yields CDR1 MNHNS and CDR2 SASEGT. This CDR3 spans 13 amino acids. CDR3 loop: CASSDSLNSPLHF.

This sequence joins TRBV5-1 and TRBJ2-6; TCRdb's D call, TRBD1, is unchecked because there is no DNA. This CDR3 comprises 19 residues. Germline V gives CDR1 SGHRS, CDR2 YFSETQ. The CDR3 loop is CASKGNPGHSISGANVLTF.

This chain links TRBV15 with TRBJ2-5; TCRdb's D gene call, TRBD2, goes unchecked for lack of DNA. This CDR3 is 16 amino acids long. Germline-derived CDR1 and CDR2 are LNHNV and YYDKDF (reference sequence). This CDR3 reads CATSRYLRQGGETQYF.

This chain connects TRBV11-2 to TRBJ2-2; TCRdb selects TRBD2, and the lack of DNA leaves this call unchecked. In germline, CDR1 is SGHAT, CDR2 FQNNGV. The CDR3 loop spans 15 amino acids. CDR3 sequence: CASSLSGVYTGELFF.

The J gene is TRBJ2-2, the V gene TRBV6-2 or TRBV6-3. CDR3 length equals 12 residues. Germline loops: CDR1 MNHEY, CDR2 SVGEGT. The CDR3 spells CASSGFAGELFF.

The genes are TRBV12-3 or TRBV12-4 and TRBJ1-2; as DNA is missing, the TRBD1 call by TCRdb cannot be tested. The CDR3 has 13 residues. The CDR3 sequence: CASRGDSFYGYTF.